The next 8 T cell receptor beta chains were all read from a single sample in a study of beta chain features in type 1 diabetes. Expressed TCRB transcripts were sequenced after all isolated RNA was converted to cDNA. Only in-frame clones appear in the TCRdb table, and some are missing; sequencing was by immunoSEQ multiplex PCR. The sample shows about 370,000 clones, less than 15% of them seen only once. The specimen sequenced was naive CD4+ T cells from blood. Receptors were obtained from a woman under 30 in good health.

This clone was observed a handful of times. The rearrangement uses TRBV29-1 and TRBJ2-7; the match to TRBD1 covers 8 bases. The ends lost 6 bases at V and 5 bases at J; junction bases unmatched: 3. The CDR3 is made up of 11 amino acids. Germline CDR1 SQVTM, CDR2 ANQGSEA. CDR3 residues: CSVGQGNEQYF. The CDR3, as DNA: TGCAGCGTCGGACAGGGTAACGAGCAGTACTTC.

The V and J genes are TRBV7-9 and TRBJ1-4, with D tentatively TRBD1 (6 bases). In germline, CDR1 is SEHNR, CDR2 FQNEAQ (reference sequence). CDR3 size: 15 residues. Trimming took 3 bases from V and 8 from J, leaving 16 bases between them. The CDR3 DNA is TGTGCCAGCAGCTTCTCTGGACAGCTGAGGGAAAAACTGTTTTTT. Residues: CASSFSGQLREKLFF. The variable domain in full, with the rest retrieved from reference TRBV7-9 and TRBJ1-4, is DTGVSQNPRHKITKRGQNVTFRCDPISEHNRLYWYRQTLGQGPEFLTYFQNEAQLEKSRLLSDRFSAERPKGSFSTLEIQRTEQGDSAMYLCASSFSGQLREKLFFGSGTQLSVL.

This clone was recorded a few times. The rearrangement uses TRBV30 and TRBJ2-5; 9 bases align to TRBD1. The junction had 16 bases not matched to a gene; V was cut back by 2 bases and J by 0 bases. CDR3 length equals 19 residues. The germline gives CDR1 GTSNPN, CDR2 SVGIG (reference sequence). The CDR3 is CAWSSSPNPGQGYQETQYF. The CDR3 nucleotides are TGTGCCTGGAGTTCGTCCCCGAACCCGGGACAGGGATACCAAGAGACCCAGTACTTC.

CDR3 DNA: TGTGCCAGCTCACCTGACAGGGTCGGGGTGAACACTGAAGCTTTCTTT. Translation gives CASSPDRVGVNTEAFF. The chain joins TRBV18 to TRBJ1-1; 7 bases fit TRBD1. This CDR3 contains 16 residues. V shed 3 bases and J 0 bases; nucleotides not matched to a gene: 7. Germline-derived CDR1 and CDR2 are KGHSH and LQKENI.

This clone was detected only a few times. The chain employs TRBV18 and TRBJ2-2; D remains unclear. CDR3 length: 15 residues. Germline-derived CDR1 and CDR2 are KGHSH and LQKENI. Trimming left V 1 base short and J 1 base short, with 7 bases between. In DNA form, the CDR3 reads TGTGCCAGCTCACCACTTGCAGTGAACACCGGGGAGCTGTTTTTT. This gives the protein CASSPLAVNTGELFF.

This clone has more than one count but fewer than ten. V usage is TRBV28 and J usage is TRBJ2-7, with D unclear. CDR3 size: 15 residues. Germline assignment: CDR1 MDHEN and CDR2 SYDVKM. The V gene lost 1 base and the J gene lost 0 bases, with 10 bases spanning the gap. The CDR3 region has the DNA TGTGCCAGCAGTTTATACGACTCGAACTCCTACGAGCAGTACTTC. Residues: CASSLYDSNSYEQYF.

V gene TRBV20-1 combines with J gene TRBJ1-2; D may be TRBD1 (6 bases). CDR3 size: 10 residues. Germline CDR1 reads DFQATT; CDR2 reads SNEGSKA (reference sequence). Trimming took 7 bases from V and 6 from J, leaving 9 bases between them. CDR3 residues: CSGQENGYTF. The CDR3 DNA reads TGCAGTGGACAGGAAAATGGCTACACCTTC.

This clone was seen a few times. This rearrangement joins TRBV11-2 to TRBJ2-1, with D uncertain. This CDR3 region has 13 residues. The germline V gene encodes CDR1 SGHAT and CDR2 FQNNGV. V was shortened by 4 bases and J by 9 bases, with 13 bases between the two germline ends. CDR3 in amino acids: CASSYRLAAEQFF. DNA for the CDR3: TGTGCCAGCAGCTACCGGTTAGCCGCTGAGCAGTTCTTC.